The clone carrying this TCR beta chain came up a few times. Its antigen is as yet unknown. These data originate in a study of beta chain features in type 1 diabetes. Study-wide background: Sorted cells numbering approximately 110,000,000 were examined across all samples. Study-wide points: For Type 1 diabetes patients, all four CD4+ subsets carried TCRB CDR3s that were moderately but significantly shorter. The naive, central memory and Treg TCRB repertoires of patients appeared to be more similar to one another than those of healthy donors.

The investigators reverse transcribed all of the isolated RNA, so they sequenced expressed TCRB transcripts. Here immunoSEQ multiplex PCR was the method, and the copy in TCRdb shows in-frame clones only, minus some. The sample lists 250,000 to 400,000 clones; 14% were seen once. The length of the CDR3 is 14 residues. The germline gives CDR1 MNHEY, CDR2 SVGAGI. V lost 6 bases, J lost 6 bases, and 17 bases lay in between. Material for sequencing was central memory CD4+ T cells from blood. This TCR derives from a man aged 25 to 45 in good health. The chain is built from TRBV6-5 and TRBJ1-2; D not resolved. The CDR3 reads CASSAWGVGNGYTF. CDR3 DNA sequence: TGTGCCAGCAGCGCTTGGGGAGTGGGTAATGGCTACACCTTC.